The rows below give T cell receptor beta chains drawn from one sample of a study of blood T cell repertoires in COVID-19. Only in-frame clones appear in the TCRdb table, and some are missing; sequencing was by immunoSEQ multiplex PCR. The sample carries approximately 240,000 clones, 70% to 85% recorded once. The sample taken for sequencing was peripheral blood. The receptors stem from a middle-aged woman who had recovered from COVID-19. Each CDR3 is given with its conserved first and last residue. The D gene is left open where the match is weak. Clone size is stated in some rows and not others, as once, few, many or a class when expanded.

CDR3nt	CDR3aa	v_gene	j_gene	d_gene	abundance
TGTGCCAGTAGTACACAGAGGAACACTGAAGCTTTCTTT	CASSTQRNTEAFF	TRBV19	TRBJ1-1	.	.
TGTGCCATCAGTAGGGACAGGGGAAATCAGCCCCAGCATTTT	CAISRDRGNQPQHF	TRBV10-3	TRBJ1-5	TRBD1	.
TGTGCCAGTAGTATGACAGGGGGCAATCAGCCCCAGCATTTT	CASSMTGGNQPQHF	TRBV19	TRBJ1-5	TRBD1	few
TGTGCCACCAGTGTCGTAACCGGGACAGACTCGCTTAACTATGGCTACACCTTC	CATSVVTGTDSLNYGYTF	TRBV24-1	TRBJ1-2	TRBD1	once
.	CASSFGEGQYNEQFF	TRBV7-9	TRBJ2-1	.	once
TGTGCCAGTACCAACTTCGGACAGGGGCTAGGTCTGGAGGGCTATGGCTACACCTTC	CASTNFGQGLGLEGYGYTF	TRBV19	TRBJ1-2	TRBD1	.
TGTGCCGTATCTTCTAGCGGAATCACAGATACGCAGTATTTT	CAVSSSGITDTQYF	TRBV6-6	TRBJ2-3	TRBD2	.
TGTGCCAGCAGCTTATCCGGACTAGAGCTGTTTGAGCAGTACTTC	CASSLSGLELFEQYF	TRBV11-3	TRBJ2-7	TRBD2	.
TGCGCCAGCAGCTTTAGCGGGGGGAGCTCCTACGAGCAGTACTTC	CASSFSGGSSYEQYF	TRBV5-1	TRBJ2-7	TRBD2	.
TGTGCCAGCAGCCCCGGGACAGGGGCTGGGAGTGGGGGCTACACCTTC	CASSPGTGAGSGGYTF	TRBV11-3	TRBJ1-2	TRBD1	.
TGTGCCTGGAGTGTAAACAGCAACTACGAGCAGTACTTC	CAWSVNSNYEQYF	TRBV30	TRBJ2-7	.	once